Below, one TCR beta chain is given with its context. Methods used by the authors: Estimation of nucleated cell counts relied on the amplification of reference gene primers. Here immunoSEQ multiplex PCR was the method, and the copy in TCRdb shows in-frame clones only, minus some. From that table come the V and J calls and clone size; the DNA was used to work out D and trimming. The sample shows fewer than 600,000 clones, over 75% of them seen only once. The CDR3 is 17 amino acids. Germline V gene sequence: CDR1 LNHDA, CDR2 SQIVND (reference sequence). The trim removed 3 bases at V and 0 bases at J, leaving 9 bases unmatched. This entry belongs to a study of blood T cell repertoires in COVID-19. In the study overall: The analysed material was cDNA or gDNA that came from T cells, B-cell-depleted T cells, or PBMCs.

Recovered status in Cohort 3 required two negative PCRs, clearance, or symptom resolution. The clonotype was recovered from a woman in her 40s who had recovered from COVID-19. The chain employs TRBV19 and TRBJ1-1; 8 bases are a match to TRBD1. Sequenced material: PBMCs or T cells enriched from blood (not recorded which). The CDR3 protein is CASSIDLGTGMNTEAFF. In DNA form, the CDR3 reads TGTGCCAGTAGTATTGATCTGGGGACAGGCATGAACACTGAAGCTTTCTTT.